This note documents a single T cell receptor (beta chain) sequence. Its antigen target is currently unknown. Base qualities are not provided; no much larger clone lies one nucleotide away. This entry comes from a study of blood T cell repertoires in COVID-19 (dated by TCRdb to between 2020 and 2021). General notes on the study: Collaborator samples came from the United States, Italy and Spain and covered acute and convalescent phases of COVID-19. The prospective study material was composed of cDNA or gDNA derived from T cells, B-cell-depleted T cells, or PBMCs. Subjects who had been exposed to COVID-19, were actively infected with it, or had recovered from it provided the deeply sampled blood TCRbeta repertoires that made up the dataset. A freely available public database, intended as a resource for researchers studying the immune response to SARS-CoV-2, is where the repertoires were released. Samples came from the ongoing ImmuneRACE study (first 160 participants) plus 1,254 subjects from 6 global collaborators. Sample metadata almost always included a de-identified subject ID, COVID-19 status, age in years and sex. Where HLA class I and class II types were available, the types were taken from metadata supplied by the sample provider, not from assay-based typing. The paper as a whole reports these results and caveats: The amount of clinical and demographic metadata varied by source and participant and was provided uncurated.

The germline V gene (reference sequence) provides CDR1 SGHKS and CDR2 YYEKEE. The junction carries 10 bases between V and J, which are trimmed by 2 bases and 8 bases respectively. The CDR3 starts with the cysteine, ends with the phenylalanine, and has 13 residues. Here the CDR3 DNA is all that survives: 39 bases in frame from base 1. Each collaborating institution followed its own protocols to collect whole blood in K2EDTA tubes. For TCRbeta analysis, collaborators shipped samples in one of three forms: frozen whole blood, isolated PBMCs, or DNA extracted from either of those sample types. The immunoSEQ Assay, a bias-controlled multiplex PCR, was used to amplify TCRbeta CDR3 regions from genomic DNA. In the paper's pipeline: Within the assay, amplification of reference gene primers was used to estimate how many nucleated cells each sample contained. To quantify the absolute abundance of each unique TCRbeta CDR3 rearrangement, sequence reads were collapsed and filtered. For each sample, productive Simpson clonality was calculated as the square root of Simpson's diversity index across productive rearrangements. TCRdb limited this immuneACCESS table to in-frame rearrangements with V and J called. A share of clones is missing; checked studies link under half to unresolved V genes, and the rest is unexplained. From that table come the V and J calls and clone size; the DNA was used to work out D and trimming. In all, the sample holds around 94,000 clones, and around 80% of those were seen once. Around 9.8% of the sample comes from the top ten.

This clonotype originated in a man in his sixties with active or convalescent COVID-19. The V and J genes are TRBV5-5 and TRBJ1-4; the D gene identity is not certain. Sample: peripheral blood. The base sequence is TGTGCCAGCAGCTTTGTAGGAGGCGAAAAACTGTTTTTT. This codes for CASSFVGGEKLFF.